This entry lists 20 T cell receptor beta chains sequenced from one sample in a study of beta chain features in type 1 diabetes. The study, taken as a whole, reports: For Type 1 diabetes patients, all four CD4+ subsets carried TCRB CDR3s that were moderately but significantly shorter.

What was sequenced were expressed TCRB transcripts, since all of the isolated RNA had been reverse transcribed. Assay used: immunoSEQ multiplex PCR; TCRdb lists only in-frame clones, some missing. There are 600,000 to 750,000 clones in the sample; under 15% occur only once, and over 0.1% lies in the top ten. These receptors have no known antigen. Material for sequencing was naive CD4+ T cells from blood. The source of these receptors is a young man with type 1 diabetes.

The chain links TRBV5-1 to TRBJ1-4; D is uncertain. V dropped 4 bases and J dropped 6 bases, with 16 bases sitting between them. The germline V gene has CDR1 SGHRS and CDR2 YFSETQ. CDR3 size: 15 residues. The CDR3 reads CASSVGSGGYEKLFF. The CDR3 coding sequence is TGCGCCAGCAGCGTGGGGTCCGGTGGCTATGAAAAACTGTTTTTT.

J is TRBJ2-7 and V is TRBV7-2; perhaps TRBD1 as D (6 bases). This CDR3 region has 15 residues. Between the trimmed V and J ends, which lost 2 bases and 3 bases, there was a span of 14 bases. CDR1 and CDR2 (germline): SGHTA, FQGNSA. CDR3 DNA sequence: TGTGCCAGCAGCTTAATAGGACAGAAGTACTACGAGCAGTACTTC. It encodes CASSLIGQKYYEQYF.

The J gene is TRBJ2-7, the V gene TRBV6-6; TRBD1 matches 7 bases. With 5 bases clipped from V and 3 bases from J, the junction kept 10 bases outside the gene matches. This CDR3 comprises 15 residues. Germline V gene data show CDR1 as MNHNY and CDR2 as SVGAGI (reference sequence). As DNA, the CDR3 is TGTGCCAGCAGTACCAACAGGGGTCTCCGCTACGAGCAGTACTTC. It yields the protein CASSTNRGLRYEQYF.

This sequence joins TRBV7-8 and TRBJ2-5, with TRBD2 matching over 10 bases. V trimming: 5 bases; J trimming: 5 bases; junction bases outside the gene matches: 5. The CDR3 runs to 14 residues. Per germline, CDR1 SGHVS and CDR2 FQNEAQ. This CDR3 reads CASSPPGLAETQYF. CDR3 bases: TGTGCCAGCAGCCCGCCGGGACTAGCGGAGACCCAGTACTTC.

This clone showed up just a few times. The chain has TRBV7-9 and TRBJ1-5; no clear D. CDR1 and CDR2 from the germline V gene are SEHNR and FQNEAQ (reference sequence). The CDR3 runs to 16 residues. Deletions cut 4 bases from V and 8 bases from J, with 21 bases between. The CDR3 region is CASSSEDGAKREPQHF. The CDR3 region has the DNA TGTGCCAGCAGCTCTGAGGACGGCGCCAAAAGGGAGCCCCAGCATTTT.

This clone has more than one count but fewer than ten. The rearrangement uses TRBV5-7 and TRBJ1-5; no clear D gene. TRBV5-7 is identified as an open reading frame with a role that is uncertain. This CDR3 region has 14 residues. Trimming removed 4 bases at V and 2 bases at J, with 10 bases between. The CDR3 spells CASSHSFCNQPQHF. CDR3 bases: TGTGCCAGCAGCCACTCCTTTTGCAATCAGCCCCAGCATTTT.

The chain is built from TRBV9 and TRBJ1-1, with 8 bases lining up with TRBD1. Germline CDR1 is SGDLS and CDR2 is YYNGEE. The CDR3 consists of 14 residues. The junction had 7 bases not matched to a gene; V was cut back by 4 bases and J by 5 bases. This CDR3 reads CASSPGTGGTEAFF. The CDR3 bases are TGTGCCAGCAGCCCCGGGACAGGTGGGACTGAAGCTTTCTTT.

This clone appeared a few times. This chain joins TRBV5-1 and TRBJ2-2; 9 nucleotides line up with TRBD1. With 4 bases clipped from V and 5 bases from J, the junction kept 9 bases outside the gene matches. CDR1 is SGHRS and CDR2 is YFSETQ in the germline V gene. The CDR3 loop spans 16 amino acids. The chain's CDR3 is CASSIGDREDTGELFF. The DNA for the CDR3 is TGCGCCAGCAGCATTGGGGACAGGGAAGATACCGGGGAGCTGTTTTTT.

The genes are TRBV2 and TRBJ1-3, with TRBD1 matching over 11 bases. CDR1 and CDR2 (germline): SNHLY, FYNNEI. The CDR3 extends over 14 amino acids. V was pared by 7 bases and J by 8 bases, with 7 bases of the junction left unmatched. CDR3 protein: CASTIGTGGYTIYF. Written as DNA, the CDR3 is TGTGCCAGCACTATAGGGACAGGGGGATACACCATATATTTT. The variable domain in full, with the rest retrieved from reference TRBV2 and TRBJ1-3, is EPEVTQTPSHQVTQMGQEVILRCVPISNHLYFYWYRQILGQKVEFLVSFYNNEISEKSEIFDDQFSVERPDGSNFTLKIRSTKLEDSAMYFCASTIGTGGYTIYFGEGSWLTVV.

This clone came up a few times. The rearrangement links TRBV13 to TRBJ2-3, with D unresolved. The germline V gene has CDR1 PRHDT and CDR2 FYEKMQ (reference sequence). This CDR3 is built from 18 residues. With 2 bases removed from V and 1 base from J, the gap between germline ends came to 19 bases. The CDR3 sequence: CASSLSTSGGVGTDTQYF. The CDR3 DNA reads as TGTGCCAGCAGCTTATCTACCTCTGGTGGGGTCGGCACAGATACGCAGTATTTT.

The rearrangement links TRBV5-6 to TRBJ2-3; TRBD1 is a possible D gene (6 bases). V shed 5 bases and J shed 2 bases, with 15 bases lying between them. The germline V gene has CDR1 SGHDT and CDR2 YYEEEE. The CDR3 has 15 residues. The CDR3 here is CASRSLGGITDTQYF. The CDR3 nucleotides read TGTGCCAGCAGATCCTTAGGGGGTATCACAGATACGCAGTATTTT.

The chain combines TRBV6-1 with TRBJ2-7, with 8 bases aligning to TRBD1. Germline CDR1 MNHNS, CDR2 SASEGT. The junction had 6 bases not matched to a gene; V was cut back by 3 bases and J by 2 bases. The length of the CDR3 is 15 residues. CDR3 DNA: TGTGCCAGCAGTGACCGGGACAGGTACACCTACGAGCAGTACTTC. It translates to CASSDRDRYTYEQYF.

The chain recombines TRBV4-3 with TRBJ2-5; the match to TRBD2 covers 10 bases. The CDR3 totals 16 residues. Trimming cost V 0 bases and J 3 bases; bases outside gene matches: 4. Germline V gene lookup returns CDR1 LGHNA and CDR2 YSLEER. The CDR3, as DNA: TGCGCCAGCAGCCAAGATCTCCTAGCGGGAGAAGAGACCCAGTACTTC. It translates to CASSQDLLAGEETQYF.

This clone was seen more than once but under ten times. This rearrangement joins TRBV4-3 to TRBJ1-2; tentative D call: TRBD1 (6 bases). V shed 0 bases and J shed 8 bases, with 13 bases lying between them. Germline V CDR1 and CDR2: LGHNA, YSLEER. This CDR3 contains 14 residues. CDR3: CASSQETGPAGYTF. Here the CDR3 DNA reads TGCGCCAGCAGCCAAGAAACAGGGCCTGCCGGCTACACCTTC.

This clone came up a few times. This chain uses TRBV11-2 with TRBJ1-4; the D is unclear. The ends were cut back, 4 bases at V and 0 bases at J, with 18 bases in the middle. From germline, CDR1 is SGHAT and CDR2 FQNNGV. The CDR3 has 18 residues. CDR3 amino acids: CASSSPGGSISTNEKLFF. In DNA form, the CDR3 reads TGTGCCAGCAGCTCCCCTGGAGGCAGTATTTCAACTAATGAAAAACTGTTTTTT.

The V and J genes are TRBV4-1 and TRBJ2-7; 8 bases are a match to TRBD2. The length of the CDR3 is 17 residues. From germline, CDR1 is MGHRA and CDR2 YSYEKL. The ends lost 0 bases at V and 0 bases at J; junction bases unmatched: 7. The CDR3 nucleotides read TGCGCCAGCAGCCAAGATAGGGGGACTAGGAGCTCCTACGAGCAGTACTTC. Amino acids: CASSQDRGTRSSYEQYF.

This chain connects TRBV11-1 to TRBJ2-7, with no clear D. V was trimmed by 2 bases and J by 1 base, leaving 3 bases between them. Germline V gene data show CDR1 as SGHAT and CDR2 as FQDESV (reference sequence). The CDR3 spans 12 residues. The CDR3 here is CASSLSSYEQYF. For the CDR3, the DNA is TGTGCCAGCAGCTTATCTTCCTACGAGCAGTACTTC.

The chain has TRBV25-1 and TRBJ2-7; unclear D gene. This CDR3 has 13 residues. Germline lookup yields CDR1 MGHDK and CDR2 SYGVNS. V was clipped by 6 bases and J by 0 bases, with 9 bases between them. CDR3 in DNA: TGTGCCAGCAGCTCCTCCCCCTCCTACGAGCAGTACTTC. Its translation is CASSSSPSYEQYF.

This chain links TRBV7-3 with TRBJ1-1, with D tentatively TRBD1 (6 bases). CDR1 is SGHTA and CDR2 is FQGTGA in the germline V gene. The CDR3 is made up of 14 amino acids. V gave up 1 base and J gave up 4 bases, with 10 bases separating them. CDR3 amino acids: CASSLSSQGTEAFF. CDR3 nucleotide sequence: TGTGCCAGCAGCTTAAGCTCACAGGGCACTGAAGCTTTCTTT.

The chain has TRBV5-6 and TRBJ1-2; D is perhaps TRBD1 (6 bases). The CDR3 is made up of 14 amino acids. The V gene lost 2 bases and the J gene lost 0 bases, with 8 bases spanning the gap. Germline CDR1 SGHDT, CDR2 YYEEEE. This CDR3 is CASSFGTTNYGYTF. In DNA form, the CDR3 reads TGTGCCAGCAGCTTTGGGACAACTAACTATGGCTACACCTTC.